Listed below are T cell receptor beta chains from one sample, sequenced in a study of response to subunit inactivated influenza vaccine. TCRdb processed the RT-PCR reads anew with MiXCR; each CDR3 protein has one entry. The table shows 650,000 to 850,000 distinct CDR3 sequences, with 11% to 15% occurring only once. Material: PBMCs from blood, obtained 14 to 15 days before vaccination. Receptor source: a man between 50 and 59 years old who received an inactivated influenza vaccine. The CDR3 runs from the conserved cysteine through the conserved F or W. Fields, in order: V gene, J gene, CDR3 protein.

>TRBV27|TRBJ1-2
CASSFSRNYGYTF
>TRBV4-2|TRBJ2-3
CASARADTQYF
>TRBV6-2/TRBV6-3|TRBJ1-3
CASKSGGPSGNTIYF
>TRBV10-3|TRBJ2-5
CAISESGAAGIQETQYF
>TRBV4-2|TRBJ2-3
CASSPLGVRTGGLDTQYF
>TRBV28|TRBJ2-1
CASSQAGTREFF
>TRBV5-6|TRBJ2-5
CASSLAYAGGQLETQYF
>TRBV5-1|TRBJ2-3
CASSLKRAPDTQYF
>TRBV11-3|TRBJ2-1
CASSFRRSSYNEQFF
>TRBV12-3/TRBV12-4|TRBJ2-3
CASSSVLGHTQYF
>TRBV30|TRBJ2-2
CAWSVGIYRGRRELFF
>TRBV10-3|TRBJ2-1
CAISEPAGQYNEQFF
>TRBV6-4|TRBJ2-2
CASSAGTGNPGELFF
>TRBV12-3/TRBV12-4|TRBJ2-2
CASSRSGMSTGELFF
>TRBV5-1|TRBJ2-3
CASSQKLGTPDTQYF
>TRBV28|TRBJ2-1
CASLTANEQFF
>TRBV12-3/TRBV12-4|TRBJ2-2
CASSRPVSATGELFF
>TRBV11-2|TRBJ1-4
CASSDWGTANEKLFF
>TRBV7-2|TRBJ2-1
CASSKHLGRRLNYNEQFF
>TRBV6-5|TRBJ2-1
CASSYSTSGRGEQFF
>TRBV10-3|TRBJ2-3
CAISESDLSFSTDTQYF
>TRBV9|TRBJ2-7
CASSVGPLGDEQYF
>TRBV6-6|TRBJ1-5
CASRQFGNQPQHF
>TRBV11-2|TRBJ2-1
CASSLDSGTGFSYNEQFF
>TRBV16|TRBJ2-1
CASILAESPSYNEQFF
>TRBV18|TRBJ1-3
CASSPLGAYTIYF
>TRBV12-3/TRBV12-4|TRBJ1-5
CASSSGEGQPQHF
>TRBV5-1|TRBJ1-1
CASSHMTYKGDRPTEAFF
>TRBV6-5|TRBJ1-5
CASSYSYPSNQPQHF
>TRBV7-2|TRBJ2-7
CASSSASSYEQYF
>TRBV6-5|TRBJ1-4
CASSYGSGGNEKLFF
>TRBV7-9|TRBJ2-5
CASSTRDYRLQETQYF
>TRBV20-1|TRBJ2-7
CSATAGLPYEQYF
>TRBV20-1|TRBJ2-7
CSARTGLREQYF
>TRBV6-1|TRBJ1-1
CASSPLSGTGLYAEAFF
>TRBV12-3/TRBV12-4|TRBJ1-2
CASSGQQGTGGYTF
>TRBV12-3/TRBV12-4|TRBJ2-7
CASNQAVFEQYF
>TRBV20-1|TRBJ2-5
CSAAGTSGREEAQYF
>TRBV24-1|TRBJ2-1
CATSDSQYYDAEQFF
>TRBV3-1|TRBJ2-1
CASSPVKLAGAPSSYNEQFF
>TRBV5-1|TRBJ2-5
CASSLDAGEETQYF
>TRBV6-2/TRBV6-3|TRBJ2-7
CASSYSRGSTYEQYF
>TRBV4-1|TRBJ2-3
CASSPDEGRDTQYF
>TRBV27|TRBJ1-1
CASSLIQGTEAFF
>TRBV7-8|TRBJ2-1
CASSLLGTGVLDEQFF
>TRBV6-1|TRBJ2-1
CASKIWTGRDNEQFF
>TRBV20-1|TRBJ2-1
CSGSGLYNEQFF
>TRBV20-1|TRBJ1-2
CSASPANYGYTF
>TRBV20-1|TRBJ1-2
CSARDTGGLDYGYTF
>TRBV3-1|TRBJ2-3
CASSQDAQLAGGTDTQYF